A selection of T cell receptor beta chains follows, all from one sample in a study of persistence of HIV-infected CD4 T cells. No cognate antigen is known for these TCRs. TCRdb's copy holds only in-frame clones and misses some; the assay was immunoSEQ multiplex PCR. The sample includes tens of thousands of clones, about 81% of them seen just once. The source material was CD4+ T cells sorted from PBMCs after 18-hour stimulation, sampled from a patient who received antiretroviral therapy. Every receptor here comes from an adult man with HIV who was CMV-seropositive. The CDR3 runs from the conserved cysteine through the conserved F or W. A D gene is named only where the DNA matches it firmly. Clone size is stated in some rows and not others, as once, few, many or a class when expanded.

CDR3 protein	CDR3 DNA	D gene	J gene	CDR3 length	clone size	V gene
CASRLAGGSNEQFF	TGTGCCAGCAGACTAGCGGGGGGTTCAAATGAGCAGTTCTTC	TRBD2	TRBJ2-1	14	once	TRBV2
CASSLEFYKQYF	TGTGCCAGCAGCCTTGAGTTTTACAAGCAGTACTTC	.	TRBJ2-7	12	.	TRBV14
CASSLPGQGNYGYTF	TGTGCCAGCAGTTTACCGGGCCAGGGAAACTATGGCTACACCTTC	.	TRBJ1-2	15	.	TRBV28
CASSVIPGTDSPLHF	TGTGCCAGCAGCGTAATTCCGGGGACGGATTCACCCCTCCACTTT	.	TRBJ1-6	15	few	TRBV9
CASSGPPEYNEQFF	TGTGCCAGTAGTGGGCCGCCCGAATACAATGAGCAGTTCTTC	.	TRBJ2-1	14	.	TRBV19
CASSGENTEAFF	TGTGCCAGCTCAGGGGAAAACACTGAAGCTTTCTTT	.	TRBJ1-1	12	.	TRBV18
CASSSTVLTF	TGTGCCAGCAGCTCCACCGTCCTGACTTTC	.	TRBJ2-6	10	.	TRBV11-2
CASSTAPGTFAFF	TGTGCCAGTAGTACCGCCCCCGGGACATTCGCTTTCTTT	.	TRBJ1-1	13	.	TRBV19
CASSQGYNEQFF	TGTGCCAGCAGCCAAGGGTACAATGAGCAGTTCTTC	.	TRBJ2-1	12	few	TRBV3-1/TRBV3-2
CASSYRGYEQYF	TGTGCCAGCAGTTACCGGGGCTACGAGCAGTACTTC	.	TRBJ2-7	12	few	TRBV6-5
CATSEGVPPYEQYF	TGTGCCACCAGCGAGGGGGTCCCCCCCTACGAGCAGTACTTC	.	TRBJ2-7	14	.	TRBV15
CASSQSTRTEKLFF	TGTGCCAGCAGCCAGTCTACCCGGACAGAAAAACTGTTTTTT	.	TRBJ1-4	14	.	TRBV3-1/TRBV3-2
CASSDRGTEAFF	TGTGCCAGCTCTGACAGGGGCACTGAAGCTTTCTTT	TRBD1	TRBJ1-1	12	.	TRBV2
CASSLGTSWRSGELFF	TGTGCCAGCAGCTTAGGGACTAGCTGGCGGTCCGGGGAGCTGTTTTTT	TRBD2	TRBJ2-2	16	few	TRBV9
CASIPPGGNEQFF	TGTGCCAGCATTCCCCCGGGGGGCAATGAGCAGTTCTTC	TRBD2	TRBJ2-1	13	.	TRBV6-6
CSVRENEQFF	TGCAGTGTGCGGGAGAATGAGCAGTTCTTC	TRBD2	TRBJ2-1	10	.	TRBV20-1
CASREGIYNSPLHF	TGTGCCAGCAGAGAGGGGATTTATAATTCACCCCTCCACTTT	.	TRBJ1-6	14	few	TRBV6-5
CATSGLTSGGRVMDEQFF	TGTGCCACCAGTGGCTTGACTAGCGGGGGGCGGGTGATGGATGAGCAGTTCTTC	TRBD2	TRBJ2-1	18	once	TRBV24-1
CASWGQGAGSTEAFF	TGTGCCAGCTGGGGACAGGGGGCGGGTAGCACTGAAGCTTTCTTT	TRBD1	TRBJ1-1	15	.	TRBV6-5
CASSQGTGDGYTF	TGTGCCAGCAGCCAAGGGACAGGTGATGGCTACACCTTC	TRBD1	TRBJ1-2	13	.	TRBV3-1/TRBV3-2
CASSLASGNTDTQYF	TGTGCCAGCAGCTTGGCTAGCGGTAACACAGATACGCAGTATTTT	TRBD2	TRBJ2-3	15	few	TRBV7-2
CASRPIRQGTGANVLTF	TGTGCCAGCAGACCAATTAGACAGGGTACTGGGGCCAACGTCCTGACTTTC	TRBD1	TRBJ2-6	17	.	TRBV27
CASTTGQGGQPQHF	TGTGCCAGTACTACCGGACAGGGGGGACAGCCCCAGCATTTT	TRBD1	TRBJ1-5	14	few	TRBV19
CASSAQEQPQHF	TGTGCCAGCAGTGCCCAGGAGCAGCCCCAGCATTTT	.	TRBJ1-5	12	.	TRBV2
CASRVPNTGELFF	TGCGCCAGCAGGGTCCCGAACACCGGGGAGCTGTTTTTT	.	TRBJ2-2	13	.	TRBV5-1
CASSGDRGEQYF	TGCGCCAGCAGTGGGGACAGGGGAGAGCAGTACTTC	TRBD1	TRBJ2-7	12	.	TRBV10-1
CASSPRVGGDEAFF	TGTGCCAGCAGTCCCAGGGTTGGGGGCGATGAAGCTTTCTTT	.	TRBJ1-1	14	few	TRBV6-5
CASSVPGQGHTEAFF	TGTGCCAGCAGCGTCCCGGGACAGGGGCACACTGAAGCTTTCTTT	TRBD1	TRBJ1-1	15	few	TRBV5-4
CASMDRGPGNTIYF	TGTGCCAGCATGGACAGGGGGCCAGGAAACACCATATATTTT	TRBD1	TRBJ1-3	14	once	TRBV6-1
CASSNKTEWGTDTQYF	TGTGCCAGCAGCAACAAGACGGAGTGGGGCACAGATACGCAGTATTTT	.	TRBJ2-3	16	.	TRBV21-1
CASSKEVGTVNQPQHF	TGCGCCAGCAGCAAAGAGGTAGGGACAGTCAATCAGCCCCAGCATTTT	TRBD1	TRBJ1-5	16	few	TRBV4-1
CATSDFKGVDNEQFF	TGTGCCACCAGTGATTTTAAGGGAGTGGACAATGAGCAGTTCTTC	.	TRBJ2-1	15	few	TRBV24-1
CASSYDGGSSGNTIYF	TGTGCCAGCAGTTACGATGGTGGCTCGTCGGGAAACACCATATATTTT	.	TRBJ1-3	16	.	TRBV6-6
CASSLGQAEEAFF	TGTGCCAGCAGCTTAGGTCAGGCGGAAGAAGCTTTCTTT	.	TRBJ1-1	13	.	TRBV7-6
CASSLWHTRNTEAFF	TGTGCCAGCAGCTTGTGGCACACCCGGAACACTGAAGCTTTCTTT	.	TRBJ1-1	15	.	TRBV5-8
CASSIQLAGGRNEQFF	TGTGCCAGTAGTATTCAACTAGCGGGGGGAAGAAATGAGCAGTTCTTC	TRBD2	TRBJ2-1	16	.	TRBV19
CASSQDAPTGATGNTIYF	TGTGCCAGCAGCCAAGATGCCCCGACAGGGGCTACAGGAAACACCATATATTTT	TRBD1	TRBJ1-3	18	.	TRBV3-1/TRBV3-2